The clone carrying this T cell receptor (beta chain) has only a few counts. The target antigen is unknown. The data are from a study of a mutant IDH1 vaccine in newly diagnosed glioma. Across the study: It was radiotherapy, temozolomide, or both that patients received previously, with most receiving both. Visit V12 happened at week 35; visit V13 happened at week 47.

The time point here: week 35, safety follow-up. A single vaccine dose contained 300 ug of mutant IDH1 20-mer peptide, and topical imiquimod was used with it. Scheduled for weeks 1, 3, 5, 7, 11, 15, 19 and 23, eight vaccinations were given to patients. With 1 base removed from V and 4 bases from J, the gap between germline ends came to 11 bases. This CDR3 region has 15 residues. Germline CDR1 is LNHDA and CDR2 is SQIVND (reference sequence). Assay used: immunoSEQ multiplex PCR; TCRdb lists only in-frame clones, some missing. Among under 40,000 clones listed, around 83% were seen once. The origin of this receptor is a young woman with glioma. The J gene is TRBJ2-1, the V gene TRBV19; D might be TRBD2 (5 bases). The source material was PBMCs, sampled from a glioma patient whose treatment included an IDH1 peptide vaccine. The CDR3: CASSIASGDYNEQFF. As DNA, the CDR3 is TGTGCCAGTAGTATAGCGAGCGGTGATTACAATGAGCAGTTCTTC.